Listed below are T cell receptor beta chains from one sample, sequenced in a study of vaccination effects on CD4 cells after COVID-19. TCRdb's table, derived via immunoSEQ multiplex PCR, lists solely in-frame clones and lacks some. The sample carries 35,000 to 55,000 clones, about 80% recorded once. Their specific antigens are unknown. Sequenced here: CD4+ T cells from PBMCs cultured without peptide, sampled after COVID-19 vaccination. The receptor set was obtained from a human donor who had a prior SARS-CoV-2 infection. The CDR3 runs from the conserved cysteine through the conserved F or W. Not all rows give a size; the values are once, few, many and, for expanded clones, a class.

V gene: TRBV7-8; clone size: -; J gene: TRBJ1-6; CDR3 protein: CASSLLRGNSPLHF
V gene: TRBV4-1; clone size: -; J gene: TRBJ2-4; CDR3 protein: CASSQGQGIAKNIQYF
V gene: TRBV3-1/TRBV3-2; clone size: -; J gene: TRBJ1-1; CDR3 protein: CASSLGQNTEAFF
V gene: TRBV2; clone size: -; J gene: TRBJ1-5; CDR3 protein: CASSGMWTGSRDEPQHF
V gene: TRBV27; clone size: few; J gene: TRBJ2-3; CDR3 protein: CASSFRLSLDTQYF
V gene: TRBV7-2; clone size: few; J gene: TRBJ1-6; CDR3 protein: CASSTEYPGFPLHF
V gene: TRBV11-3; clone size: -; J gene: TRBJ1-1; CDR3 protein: CASSWNPVVNTEAFF
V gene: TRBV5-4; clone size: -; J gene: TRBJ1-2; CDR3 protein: CASSFPRDSYGYTF
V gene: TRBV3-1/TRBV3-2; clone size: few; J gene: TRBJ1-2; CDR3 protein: CASSRAESGGYTF
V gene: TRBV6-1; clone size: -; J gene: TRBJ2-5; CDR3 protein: CASSDLPEGVRETQYF
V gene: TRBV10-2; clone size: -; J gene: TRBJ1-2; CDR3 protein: CASLGIVNYGYTF
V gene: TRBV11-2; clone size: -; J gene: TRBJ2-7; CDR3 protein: CASSYPYLAEGWEQYF
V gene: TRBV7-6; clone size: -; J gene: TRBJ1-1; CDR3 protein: CASSERVGDYTEAFF
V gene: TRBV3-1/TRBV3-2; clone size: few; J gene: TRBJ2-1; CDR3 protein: CASSQFGDEQFF
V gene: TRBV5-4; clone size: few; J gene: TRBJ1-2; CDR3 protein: CASSLSGYGYTF
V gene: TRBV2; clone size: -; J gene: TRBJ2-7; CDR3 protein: CASSPYSEQYF
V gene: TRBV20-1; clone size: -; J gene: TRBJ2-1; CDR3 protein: CSAGTWNEQFF
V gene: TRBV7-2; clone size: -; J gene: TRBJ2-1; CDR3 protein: CASSMTSGRNFEQFF
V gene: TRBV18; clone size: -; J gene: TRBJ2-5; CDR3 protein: CASSVRRTGTEKETQYF
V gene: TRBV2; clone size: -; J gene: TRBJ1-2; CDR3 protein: CASRERGNGGYTF
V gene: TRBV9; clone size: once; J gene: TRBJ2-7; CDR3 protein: CASSAARSGYEQYF
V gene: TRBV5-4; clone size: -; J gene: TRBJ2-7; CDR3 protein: CASSIDGTYEQYF
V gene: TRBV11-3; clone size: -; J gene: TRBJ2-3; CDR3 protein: CASSLEGRGDTQYF
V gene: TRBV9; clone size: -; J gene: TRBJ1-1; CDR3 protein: CASSVEQNTEAFF
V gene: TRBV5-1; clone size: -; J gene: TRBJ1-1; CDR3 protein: CASSLAGAGNTEAFF
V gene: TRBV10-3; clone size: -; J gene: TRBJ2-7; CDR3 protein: CAISESRGGYEQYF
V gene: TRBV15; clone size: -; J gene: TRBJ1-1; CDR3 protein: CATSWTGWGSGEAFF
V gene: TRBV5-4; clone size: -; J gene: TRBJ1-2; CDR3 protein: CASSLPGQDNYGYTF
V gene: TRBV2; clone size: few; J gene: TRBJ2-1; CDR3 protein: CASSESTSVYSGNEQFF
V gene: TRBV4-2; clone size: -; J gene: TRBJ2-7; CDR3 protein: CASSTGLAGGSQQYF
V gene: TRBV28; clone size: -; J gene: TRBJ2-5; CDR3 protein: CASSTQGSGDQETQYF
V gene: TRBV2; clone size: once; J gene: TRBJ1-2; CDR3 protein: CASSDRGLGGYTF
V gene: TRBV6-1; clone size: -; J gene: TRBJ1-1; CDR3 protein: CASSSRDRGRTEAFF
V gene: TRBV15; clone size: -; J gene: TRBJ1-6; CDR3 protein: CATSQGDSPLHF
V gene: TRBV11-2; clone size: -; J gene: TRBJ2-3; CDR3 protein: CASSPGLTTDTQYF
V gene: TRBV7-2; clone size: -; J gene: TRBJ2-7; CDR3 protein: CASSLRDRFEQYF